Following are 7 T cell receptor beta chains from one sample sequenced in a study of blood T cell repertoires in COVID-19. Generated by immunoSEQ multiplex PCR, the TCRdb table keeps only in-frame clones and is missing some. Of 40,000 or so clones listed, 86% are singletons. Sequencing was done on a sample of peripheral blood. The receptors were gathered from a man in his forties with active COVID-19.

This clone showed up just once. This chain joins TRBV5-1 and TRBJ2-2, with TRBD2 identical over 7 bases. The CDR3 is 15 residues long. V trimming: 3 bases; J trimming: 4 bases; junction bases outside the gene matches: 6. Germline V gene lookup returns CDR1 SGHRS and CDR2 YFSETQ. The CDR3, as DNA: TGCGCCAGCAGCTCTGGACTAGTGAGCACCGGGGAGCTGTTTTTT. It is translated as CASSSGLVSTGELFF.

The chain recombines TRBV13 with TRBJ2-7; 11 positions agree with TRBD1. Trimming cost V 3 bases and J 6 bases; bases outside gene matches: 7. The CDR3 has 15 residues. Germline V gene data show CDR1 as PRHDT and CDR2 as FYEKMQ (reference sequence). CDR3 coding DNA: TGTGCCAGCAGCTTTTCCGGGACAGGGGGTTTCGAGCAGTACTTC. Protein sequence: CASSFSGTGGFEQYF.

V usage is TRBV7-8 and J usage is TRBJ1-2, with a possible D match to TRBD1 (5 bases). The CDR3 is 15 residues long. V lost 3 bases to trimming and J lost 0 bases, with 11 bases between them. In germline, CDR1 is SGHVS, CDR2 FQNEAQ. CDR3 in amino acids: CASSLGQTSNYGYTF. As DNA, the CDR3 is TGTGCCAGCAGCTTGGGGCAGACCTCTAACTATGGCTACACCTTC. The full variable domain, completed using reference TRBV7-8 and TRBJ1-2, is GAGVSQSPRYKVAKRGQDVALRCDPISGHVSLFWYQQALGQGPEFLTYFQNEAQLDKSGLPSDRFFAERPEGSVSTLKIQRTQQEDSAVYLCASSLGQTSNYGYTFGSGTRLTVV.

The chain employs TRBV18 and TRBJ1-2, with TRBD1 identical over 7 bases. The length of the CDR3 is 13 residues. The germline CDR1 and CDR2 sequences are KGHSH and LQKENI. Trimming removed 2 bases from V and 9 bases from J; junction bases left unmatched: 6. DNA of the CDR3: TGTGCCAGCTCACCAACAGGGGAATTAAGCTACACCTTC. Amino acids: CASSPTGELSYTF. The complete variable domain, with remaining parts taken from reference TRBV18 and TRBJ1-2, reads NAGVMQNPRHLVRRRGQEARLRCSPMKGHSHVYWYRQLPEEGLKFMVYLQKENIIDESGMPKERFSAEFPKEGPSILRIQQVVRGDSAAYFCASSPTGELSYTFGSGTRLTVV.

V and J are TRBV28 and TRBJ2-5; the match to TRBD1 covers 8 bases. Trimming cost V 6 bases and J 2 bases; bases outside gene matches: 11. Germline V gives CDR1 MDHEN, CDR2 SYDVKM. The CDR3 loop spans 16 amino acids. The CDR3 protein is CASSSVQGAGQETQYF. The DNA of the CDR3 is TGTGCCAGCAGCTCCGTCCAGGGGGCCGGTCAAGAGACCCAGTACTTC.

The table lists this clone with a count of one. The rearrangement uses TRBV7-8 and TRBJ2-1, with TRBD1 matching over 9 bases. Looked up from germline, CDR1 is SGHVS and CDR2 is FQNEAQ. The J segment lost 4 bases and the V segment lost 1 base, leaving 5 bases of the junction unmatched. The CDR3 covers 16 residues. The CDR3 nucleotides read TGTGCCAGCAGCTTAGAACCGGGACAGGGTTACAATGAGCAGTTCTTC. Amino acids: CASSLEPGQGYNEQFF. Variable domain in full (rest from reference TRBV7-8 and TRBJ2-1): GAGVSQSPRYKVAKRGQDVALRCDPISGHVSLFWYQQALGQGPEFLTYFQNEAQLDKSGLPSDRFFAERPEGSVSTLKIQRTQQEDSAVYLCASSLEPGQGYNEQFFGPGTRLTVL.

J is TRBJ2-5 and V is TRBV14, with 9 positions matching TRBD2. This CDR3 has 16 amino acids. V lost 4 bases to trimming and J lost 0 bases; unmatched junction nucleotides: 6. The germline gives CDR1 SGHDN, CDR2 FVKESK. CDR3 loop: CASSRRLAAYQETQYF. The CDR3 coding sequence is TGTGCCAGCAGCCGCCGACTAGCGGCCTACCAAGAGACCCAGTACTTC.